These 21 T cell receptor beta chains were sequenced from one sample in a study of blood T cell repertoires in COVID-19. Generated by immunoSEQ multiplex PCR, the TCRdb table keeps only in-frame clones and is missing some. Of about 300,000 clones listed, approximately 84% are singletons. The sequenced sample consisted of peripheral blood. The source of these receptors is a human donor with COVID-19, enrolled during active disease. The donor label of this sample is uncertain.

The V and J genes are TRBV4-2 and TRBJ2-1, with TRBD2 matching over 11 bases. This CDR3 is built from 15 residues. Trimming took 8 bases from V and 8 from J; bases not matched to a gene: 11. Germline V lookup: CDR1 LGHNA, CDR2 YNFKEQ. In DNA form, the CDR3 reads TGTGCCAGCGGAGAAACTAGCGGGAGAACTTATGAGCAGTTCTTC. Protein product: CASGETSGRTYEQFF.

CDR3 protein: CASSVPDRFDYGYTF. DNA for the CDR3: TGTGCCAGCAGTGTCCCGGACAGGTTCGACTATGGCTACACCTTC. V usage is TRBV6-4 and J usage is TRBJ1-2, with TRBD1 matching 7 bases. This CDR3 is 15 amino acids long. Germline V gene data show CDR1 as MRHNA and CDR2 as SNTAGT. V dropped 4 bases and J dropped 3; count of bases not matched to a gene: 8.

This CDR3 reads CASSGGFVYNQPQHF. CDR3 DNA sequence: TGTGCCAGCAGTGGCGGATTCGTATACAATCAGCCCCAGCATTTT. V is TRBV28 and J is TRBJ1-5; the D is unclear. V was trimmed by 5 bases and J by 3 bases, leaving 14 bases between them. Germline CDR1 MDHEN, CDR2 SYDVKM. This CDR3 has 15 residues.

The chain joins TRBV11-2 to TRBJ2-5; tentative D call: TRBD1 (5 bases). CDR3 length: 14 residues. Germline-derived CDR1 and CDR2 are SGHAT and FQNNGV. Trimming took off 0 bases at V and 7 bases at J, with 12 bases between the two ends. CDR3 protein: CASSLEIQGGTQYF. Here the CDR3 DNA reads TGTGCCAGCAGCTTAGAAATCCAGGGTGGGACCCAGTACTTC.

CDR3 coding DNA: TGTGCCAGCTCACCAAACAGGGTAGCCAATGAGCAGTTCTTC. This translates into CASSPNRVANEQFF. V gene TRBV18 combines with J gene TRBJ2-1; a possible D gene is TRBD1 (6 bases). The V end was cut by 2 bases, the J end by 6 bases, with 11 bases between. The CDR3 runs to 14 residues. CDR1 is KGHSH, CDR2 LQKENI, per germline.

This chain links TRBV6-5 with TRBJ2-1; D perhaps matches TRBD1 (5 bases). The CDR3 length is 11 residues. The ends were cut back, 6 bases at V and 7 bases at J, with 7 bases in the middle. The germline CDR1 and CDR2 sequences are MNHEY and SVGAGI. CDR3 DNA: TGTGCCAGCAGACAGGAGAATGAGCAGTTCTTC. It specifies CASRQENEQFF.

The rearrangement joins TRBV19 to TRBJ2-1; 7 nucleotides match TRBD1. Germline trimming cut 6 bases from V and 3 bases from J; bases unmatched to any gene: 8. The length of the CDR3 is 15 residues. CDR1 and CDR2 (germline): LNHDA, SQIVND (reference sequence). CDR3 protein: CASSPQGSLYNEQFF. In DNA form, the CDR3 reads TGTGCCAGTAGCCCACAGGGGTCACTCTACAATGAGCAGTTCTTC.

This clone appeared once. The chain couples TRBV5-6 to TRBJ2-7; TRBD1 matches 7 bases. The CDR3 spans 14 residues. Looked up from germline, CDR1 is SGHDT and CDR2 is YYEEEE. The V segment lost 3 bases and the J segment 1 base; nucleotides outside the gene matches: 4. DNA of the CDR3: TGTGCCAGCAGCTCTCCGACAGGGTCCTACGAGCAGTACTTC. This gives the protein CASSSPTGSYEQYF. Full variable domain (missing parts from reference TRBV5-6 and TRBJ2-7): DAGVTQSPTHLIKTRGQQVTLRCSPKSGHDTVSWYQQALGQGPQFIFQYYEEEERQRGNFPDRFSGHQFPNYSSELNVNALLLGDSALYLCASSSPTGSYEQYFGPGTRLTVT.

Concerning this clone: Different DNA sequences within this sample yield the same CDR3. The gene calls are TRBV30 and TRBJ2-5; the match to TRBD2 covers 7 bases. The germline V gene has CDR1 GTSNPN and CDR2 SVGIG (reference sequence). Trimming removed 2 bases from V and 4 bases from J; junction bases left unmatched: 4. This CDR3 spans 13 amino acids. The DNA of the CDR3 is TGTGCCTGGAGTTCGGGAGGTCGAGAGACCCAGTACTTC. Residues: CAWSSGGRETQYF.

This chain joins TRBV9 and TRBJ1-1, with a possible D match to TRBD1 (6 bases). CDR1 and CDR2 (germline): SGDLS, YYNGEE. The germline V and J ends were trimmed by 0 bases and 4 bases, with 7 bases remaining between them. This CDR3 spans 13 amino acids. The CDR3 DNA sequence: TGTGCCAGCAGCGTAGAAGGGGGCACTGAAGCTTTCTTT. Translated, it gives CASSVEGGTEAFF.

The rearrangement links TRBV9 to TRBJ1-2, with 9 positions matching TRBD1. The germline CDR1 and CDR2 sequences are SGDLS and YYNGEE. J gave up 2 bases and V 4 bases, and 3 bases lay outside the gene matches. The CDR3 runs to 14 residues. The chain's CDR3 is CASSFGTGNYGYTF. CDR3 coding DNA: TGTGCCAGCAGCTTTGGGACAGGGAACTATGGCTACACCTTC.

The CDR3 region has the DNA TGTGCCAGTAGTCTGTCGGTGGCGGTGGATGGCTACACCTTC. As protein: CASSLSVAVDGYTF. The rearrangement links TRBV19 to TRBJ1-2; D is undetermined. The CDR3 is made up of 14 amino acids. The V and J ends lost 5 bases and 6 bases respectively, with 16 bases between them. CDR1 LNHDA and CDR2 SQIVND come from the germline V gene (reference sequence).

CDR3 nucleotides: TGCGCCAGCACCGACCGATATGGGACTAGCGGGAGTATTGCGGATACGCAGTATTTT. Residues: CASTDRYGTSGSIADTQYF. This chain joins TRBV10-2 and TRBJ2-3; 14 bases align to TRBD2. V lost 7 bases, J lost 6 bases, and 18 bases stayed unmatched. CDR1 is WSHSY, CDR2 SAAADI, per germline. This CDR3 region has 19 residues.

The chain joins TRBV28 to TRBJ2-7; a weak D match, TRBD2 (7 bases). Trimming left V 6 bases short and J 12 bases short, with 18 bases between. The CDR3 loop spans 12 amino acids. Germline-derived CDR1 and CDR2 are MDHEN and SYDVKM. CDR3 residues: CASRTQQGRGYF. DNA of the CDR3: TGTGCCAGCAGAACACAGCAGGGGAGGGGGTACTTC.

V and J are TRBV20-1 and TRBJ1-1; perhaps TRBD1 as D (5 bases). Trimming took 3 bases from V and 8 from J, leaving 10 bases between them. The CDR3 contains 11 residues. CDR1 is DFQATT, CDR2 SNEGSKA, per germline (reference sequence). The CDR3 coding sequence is TGCAGTGCTAGCTGGGCAGGGGAAGCTTTCTTT. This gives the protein CSASWAGEAFF.

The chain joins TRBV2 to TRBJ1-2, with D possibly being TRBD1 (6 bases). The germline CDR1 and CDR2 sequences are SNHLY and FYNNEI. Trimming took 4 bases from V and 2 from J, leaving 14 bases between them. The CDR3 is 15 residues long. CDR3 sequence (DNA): TGTGCCAGCAGTGCACAGGGCCCCGCCAACTATGGCTACACCTTC. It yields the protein CASSAQGPANYGYTF.

The DNA of the CDR3 is TGTGCCAGCAGCGGAGGCCGGGCCACAGATACGCAGTATTTT. Encoded protein: CASSGGRATDTQYF. The genes are TRBV28 and TRBJ2-3, with a tentative D call TRBD2 (5 bases). This CDR3 has 14 residues. The germline V gene encodes CDR1 MDHEN and CDR2 SYDVKM. V was shortened by 6 bases and J by 2 bases, with 12 bases between the two germline ends.

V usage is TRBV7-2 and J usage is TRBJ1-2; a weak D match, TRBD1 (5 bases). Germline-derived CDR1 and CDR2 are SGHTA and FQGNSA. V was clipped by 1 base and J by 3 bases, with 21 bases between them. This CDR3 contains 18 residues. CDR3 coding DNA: TGTGCCAGCAGCTTAGTATCGGGGGGAAGGGGCCGGGACTATGGCTACACCTTC. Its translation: CASSLVSGGRGRDYGYTF.

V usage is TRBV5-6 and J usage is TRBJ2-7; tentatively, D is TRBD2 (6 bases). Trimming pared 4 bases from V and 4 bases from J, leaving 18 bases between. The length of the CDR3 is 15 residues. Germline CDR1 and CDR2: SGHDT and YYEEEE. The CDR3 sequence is CASSLLGRDLYEQYF. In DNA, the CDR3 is TGTGCCAGCAGCCTTCTGGGGCGGGACCTGTACGAGCAGTACTTC.

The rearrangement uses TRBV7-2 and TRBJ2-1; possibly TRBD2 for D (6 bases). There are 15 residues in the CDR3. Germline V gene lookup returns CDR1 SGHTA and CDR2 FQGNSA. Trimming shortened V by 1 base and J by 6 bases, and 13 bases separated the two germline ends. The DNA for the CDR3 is TGTGCCAGCAGCTTAGTCGGGGGAGAGACCAATGAGCAGTTCTTC. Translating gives CASSLVGGETNEQFF.

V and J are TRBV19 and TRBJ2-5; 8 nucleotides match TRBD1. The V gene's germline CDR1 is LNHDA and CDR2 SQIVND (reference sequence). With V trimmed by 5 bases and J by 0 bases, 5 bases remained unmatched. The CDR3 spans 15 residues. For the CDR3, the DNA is TGTGCCAGTAGTCCACAGGGGGATGACCAAGAGACCCAGTACTTC. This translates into CASSPQGDDQETQYF. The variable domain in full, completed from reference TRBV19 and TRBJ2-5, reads DGGITQSPKYLFRKEGQNVTLSCEQNLNHDAMYWYRQDPGQGLRLIYYSQIVNDFQKGDIAEGYSVSREKKESFPLTVTSAQKNPTAFYLCASSPQGDDQETQYFGPGTRLLVL.